This T cell receptor (beta chain) is drawn from a study of CD8 T cells in Susac syndrome. Random-hexamer reverse transcription was applied to 0.5 to 1 ug RNA. With immunoSEQ multiplex PCR, TCR beta CDR3 was amplified across 54 Vbeta and 13 Jbeta. One entry per CDR3 protein results from TCRdb running MiXCR on the immunoSEQ multiplex PCR reads. The data hold about 200,000 distinct CDR3 sequences, with 85% to 95% observed a single time. Deletions cut 1 base from V and 7 bases from J, with 20 bases between. CDR1 DFQATT and CDR2 SNEGSKA come from the germline V gene (reference sequence). The CDR3 totals 15 residues. CD8+ and CD4+ T cells from blood underwent TCR beta sequencing. TEMRA cells were FACS-enriched, with CD8+ and CD4+ T cells isolated negatively.

This TCR came from a human donor in good health. Sequencing was performed on CD4+ T cells from PBMCs. The chain combines TRBV20-1 with TRBJ2-7, with D tentatively TRBD1 or TRBD2 (5 bases each). CDR3 protein: CSARVRGQVIEEQYF. CDR3 coding DNA: TGCAGTGCTAGAGTGAGGGGCCAGGTGATTGAGGAGCAGTACTTC.